This T cell receptor beta chain was recorded in a study of immune heterogeneity within non-small cell lung tumors. In the study overall: In total, the tumors were 4 squamous cell carcinomas, 10 non-squamous carcinomas and 1 not otherwise specified.

Bulk tumor genomic DNA, roughly 600 ng per sample, was used as template. While surgery was under way, several biopsies spaced far apart were taken per primary tumor. The patients were newly diagnosed with non-small cell lung cancer, had not been treated, and had curative surgery. Donors comprised newly diagnosed non-small cell lung cancer patients undergoing surgery with curative intent. Study-wide results and limits: Clonality of local T cells correlated moderately but significantly with local tumor mutational burden (R about 0.34). Identical dominant CDR3 beta clonotypes were found repeatedly across the tumor sites of a single patient, and these appeared alongside high-frequency clones that were unique to particular tumor locations.

V was pared by 5 bases and J by 2 bases, with 12 bases between. Germline V gene sequence: CDR1 MDHEN, CDR2 SYDVKM. The CDR3 is made up of 15 amino acids. This clonotype is termed medium-sized. Antigen: not known. Multiplex PCR was performed with 32 V and 13 J primers, and it amplified TCR beta CDR3. One entry per CDR3 protein, called by TCRdb with MiXCR from the multiplex PCR reads. The sample has 14,000 to 15,000 distinct CDR3 sequences, less than 35% seen once. The source of this sequence is a middle-aged man with non-small cell lung cancer. The chain carries TRBV28 and TRBJ1-4; D unclear. The sequencing input was lung tumor tissue. CDR3 sequence reads: CASSPWGRTNEKLFF. The CDR3 DNA follows: TGTGCCAGCAGTCCATGGGGTAGGACTAATGAAAAACTGTTTTTT.